These 12 T cell receptor beta chains were sequenced from one sample in a study of blood T cell repertoires in COVID-19. Sequencing was performed with immunoSEQ multiplex PCR; in TCRdb, only in-frame clones are kept and a portion is missing. Of 350,000 or so clones listed, approximately 89% were seen once; the top ten hold 3% to 4.5%. The sequencing sample was made of peripheral blood. The receptor set was obtained from a woman aged 55-75 years with COVID-19, enrolled during active disease.

A word on this clone: The same CDR3 also results from other DNA sequences found in this sample. This chain joins TRBV7-2 and TRBJ2-7, with 7 bases lining up with TRBD1. The CDR3 is made up of 13 amino acids. Germline lookup yields CDR1 SGHTA and CDR2 FQGNSA. Germline trimming cut 5 bases from V and 2 bases from J; bases unmatched to any gene: 3. The CDR3 nucleotides read TGTGCCAGCAGCCTGGGACAGCCCTACGAGCAGTACTTC. This codes for CASSLGQPYEQYF.

The V gene is TRBV30, the J gene TRBJ1-2, with D possibly TRBD1 on 6 matching bases. The CDR3 is 13 residues long. Germline V gene data show CDR1 as GTSNPN and CDR2 as SVGIG (reference sequence). V was pared by 2 bases and J by 13 bases, with 20 bases between. This chain's CDR3 is CAWSNAQGSRRTF. The CDR3, as DNA: TGTGCCTGGAGTAACGCACAGGGATCTCGCCGCACCTTC.

V and J are TRBV3-1 (or the pseudogene TRBV3-2) and TRBJ2-3; TRBD1 is a possible D gene (6 bases). V was shortened by 4 bases and J by 4 bases, with 12 bases between the two germline ends. The CDR3 runs 14 residues. Germline V gives CDR1 LGHDT, CDR2 YNNKEL (reference sequence). The CDR3 DNA reads TGTGCCAGCAGCCTCCTGGGGGCCGCAGATACGCAGTATTTT. Protein: CASSLLGAADTQYF.

The rearrangement joins TRBV18 to TRBJ1-4; D remains ambiguous. V lost 4 bases, J lost 8 bases, and 14 bases lay in between. Germline lookup yields CDR1 KGHSH and CDR2 LQKENI. CDR3 size: 14 residues. The CDR3 here is CASSLSRSGEKLFF. The CDR3 DNA is TGTGCCAGCTCACTCTCGAGAAGCGGGGAAAAACTGTTTTTT.

This rearrangement joins TRBV28 to TRBJ2-3, with 9 positions matching TRBD1. Trimming at V came to 5 bases and at J to 3 bases, leaving 9 bases not matched to a gene. CDR3 size: 16 residues. CDR1 is MDHEN, CDR2 SYDVKM, per germline. The CDR3, as DNA: TGTGCCAGCAGTACCCGACAGGGGGATACAACAGATACGCAGTATTTT. It codes for CASSTRQGDTTDTQYF.

J is TRBJ1-2 and V is TRBV27; D is undetermined. The CDR3 has 15 residues. V gave up 4 bases and J gave up 8 bases, with 20 bases separating them. The germline gives CDR1 MNHEY, CDR2 SMNVEV (reference sequence). CDR3 bases: TGTGCCAGCAGTTCAGGTGCCCCGCCGCCGAAAGGCTACACCTTC. The encoded protein is CASSSGAPPPKGYTF.

In its sample, this clone was seen a few times. The gene calls are TRBV7-8 and TRBJ2-1; the D gene is possibly TRBD2 (6 bases). CDR1 is SGHVS and CDR2 is FQNEAQ in the germline V gene. V dropped 3 bases and J dropped 2 bases, with 17 bases sitting between them. CDR3 size: 17 residues. CDR3 region: CASSFSPPRLAYNEQFF. CDR3 sequence (DNA): TGTGCCAGCAGCTTTTCCCCCCCTCGACTAGCCTACAATGAGCAGTTCTTC.

The chain combines TRBV5-1 with TRBJ2-7; TRBD1 matches 7 bases. CDR1 SGHRS and CDR2 YFSETQ come from the germline V gene. Trimming removed 4 bases from V and 3 bases from J; junction bases left unmatched: 4. The CDR3 is 13 amino acids. This CDR3 is CASSRDSYYEQYF. Written as DNA, the CDR3 is TGCGCCAGCAGCCGGGACAGTTACTACGAGCAGTACTTC.

This chain links TRBV5-1 with TRBJ2-1; maybe TRBD1 (6 bases). Between the trimmed V and J ends, which lost 5 bases and 5 bases, there was a span of 14 bases. CDR1 and CDR2 (germline): SGHRS, YFSETQ. The CDR3 covers 14 residues. CDR3 sequence (DNA): TGCGCCAGCAGTTACAGGGTGGAGAACAATGAGCAGTTCTTC. It encodes CASSYRVENNEQFF.

The V and J genes are TRBV7-2 and TRBJ1-5; the match to TRBD1 covers 9 bases. This CDR3 comprises 12 residues. The V and J ends lost 8 bases and 4 bases, in that order; junction bases with no gene match: 0. The germline CDR1 and CDR2 sequences are SGHTA and FQGNSA. CDR3 DNA sequence: TGTGCCAGCGGACAGGGGAATCAGCCCCAGCATTTT. Translation: CASGQGNQPQHF.

In its sample, this clone was seen a few times. The rearrangement uses TRBV30 and TRBJ1-4; 9 bases map to TRBD1. V lost 3 bases to trimming and J lost 5 bases; unmatched junction nucleotides: 10. The CDR3 is 16 residues long. Germline values: CDR1 GTSNPN, CDR2 SVGIG (reference sequence). The CDR3 region has the DNA TGTGCCTGGAGAACAGGGGGCTCCCCCTCAAATGAAAAACTGTTTTTT. This gives the protein CAWRTGGSPSNEKLFF.

The chain uses TRBV20-1 and TRBJ2-1, with TRBD2 identical over 7 bases. Per the germline V gene, CDR1 is DFQATT and CDR2 is SNEGSKA (reference sequence). This CDR3 has 15 amino acids. With 3 bases clipped from V and 1 base from J, the junction kept 6 bases outside the gene matches. The CDR3: CSASSGGGSYNEQFF. The CDR3 coding sequence is TGCAGTGCTAGTTCGGGGGGAGGGTCCTACAATGAGCAGTTCTTC.